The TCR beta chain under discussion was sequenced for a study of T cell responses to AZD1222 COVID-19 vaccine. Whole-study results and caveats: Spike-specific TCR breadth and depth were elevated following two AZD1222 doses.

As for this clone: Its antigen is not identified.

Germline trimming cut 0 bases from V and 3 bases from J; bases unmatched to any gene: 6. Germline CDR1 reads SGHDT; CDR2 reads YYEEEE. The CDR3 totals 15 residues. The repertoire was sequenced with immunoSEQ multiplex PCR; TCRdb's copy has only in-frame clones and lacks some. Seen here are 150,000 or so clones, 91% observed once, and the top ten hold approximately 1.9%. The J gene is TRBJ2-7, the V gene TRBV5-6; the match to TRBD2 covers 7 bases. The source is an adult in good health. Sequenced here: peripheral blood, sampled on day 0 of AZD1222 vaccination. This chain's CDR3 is CASSLVGGEGYEQYF. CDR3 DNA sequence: TGTGCCAGCAGCTTGGTTGGGGGGGAAGGCTACGAGCAGTACTTC.